This TCR beta chain was profiled in a study of blood T cell repertoires in COVID-19. Turning to the study itself: The United States, Italy and Spain supplied acute and convalescent COVID-19 samples. Sources were T cells, B-cell-depleted T cells, or PBMCs; the material itself was cDNA or gDNA.

As processed by the authors: Amplifying reference gene primers gave estimates of nucleated cell counts. Assay used: immunoSEQ multiplex PCR; TCRdb lists only in-frame clones, some missing. The V and J calls and clone size come from that table; D and trimming were worked out from the DNA. This sample has approximately 72,000 clones; more than 80% occur once, and the top ten carry roughly 40%. Germline CDR1 reads LNHDA; CDR2 reads SQIVND (reference sequence). Trimming removed 7 bases at V and 6 bases at J, with 10 bases between. The CDR3 has 13 amino acids. V gene TRBV19 combines with J gene TRBJ1-6; TRBD1 might be the D (5 bases). This sequence was found in a woman of 80 years or more with active or convalescent COVID-19. The sample was peripheral blood. The CDR3, as DNA: TGTGCCAGTACCCTGGGGGGTAATTCACCCCTCCACTTT. Protein: CASTLGGNSPLHF.